The 28 T cell receptor beta chains given below trace back to one sample, sequenced in a study of low-dose radiotherapy and immunotherapy resistance in tumors. Primers used for first-strand cDNA, a TRAV- and TRBV-specific set, covered both alpha and beta chains. TCR amplification ran roughly 20 PCR cycles using constant-region and V-primer adapter primers. TCRdb ran MiXCR on the reads and lists one entry per CDR3 protein. The sample has 40,000 or so distinct CDR3 sequences; around a third are singletons. Time point in this sample: before trial treatment. The source material was PBMCs, sampled before treatment. The receptor set was obtained from a male donor with gallbladder cancer.

In its sample, this clonotype ranks as medium-sized. This rearrangement joins TRBV5-6 to TRBJ2-3; TRBD2 matches at 12 bases. The CDR3 runs 16 residues. With V trimmed by 5 bases and J by 3 bases, 7 bases remained unmatched. Looked up from germline, CDR1 is SGHDT and CDR2 is YYEEEE. The CDR3 DNA sequence: TGTGCCAGCAGGCCTGGGACTAGCGGGCCAACAGATACGCAGTATTTT. Translated: CASRPGTSGPTDTQYF.

This clonotype was recorded many times. The chain joins TRBV4-1 to TRBJ2-1, with D possibly being TRBD2 (5 bases). Trimming removed 0 bases at V and 4 bases at J, with 10 bases between. This CDR3 is built from 15 residues. CDR1 and CDR2 (germline): MGHRA, YSYEKL. This CDR3 is CASSQEGGPYNEQFF. CDR3 nucleotide sequence: TGCGCCAGCAGCCAAGAGGGCGGGCCTTACAATGAGCAGTTCTTC.

As regards this clonotype: A far larger clone is off by one base, so a read error is likely. V usage is TRBV5-3 and J usage is TRBJ2-1; D is perhaps TRBD1 (6 bases). TRBV5-3 is labeled an ORF, and its function is uncertain. This CDR3 has 14 residues. CDR3 residues: CASSFGGLIYEQFF. The CDR3, as DNA: TGTGCCAGCAGCTTTGGGGGCCTTATCTACGAGCAGTTCTTC.

This clonotype is medium-sized by share. V gene TRBV6-6 combines with J gene TRBJ2-7; D might be TRBD2 (6 bases). Trimming stripped 6 bases from V and 1 base from J, with 16 bases between. Germline CDR1 reads MNHNY; CDR2 reads SVGAGI (reference sequence). This CDR3 comprises 15 residues. The CDR3 spells CASRYLQEGSYEQYF. The CDR3 region has the DNA TGTGCCAGCAGATACCTACAGGAGGGGTCCTACGAGCAGTACTTC.

In its sample, this clonotype was seen many times. V and J are TRBV12-3 or TRBV12-4 and TRBJ2-2; 8 bases agree with TRBD1. With 7 bases clipped from V and 5 bases from J, the junction kept 9 bases outside the gene matches. This CDR3 comprises 15 residues. The CDR3 loop is CASKVQGALTGELFF. CDR3 bases: TGTGCCAGCAAAGTCCAGGGGGCCCTTACCGGGGAGCTGTTTTTT.

This clonotype turned up a few times. This chain connects TRBV25-1 to TRBJ1-6; the D is unclear. Trimming shortened V by 7 bases and J by 10 bases, and 20 bases separated the two germline ends. The CDR3 is 15 residues long. Germline CDR1 is MGHDK and CDR2 is SYGVNS. The CDR3 DNA is TGTGCCAGCACTGAGAGTAGCGGGGTAGGATCACCCCTCCACTTT. This translates into CASTESSGVGSPLHF.

This clonotype was recorded a few times. The V gene is TRBV19, the J gene TRBJ1-2; 9 nucleotides match TRBD1. The CDR3 totals 16 residues. Germline CDR1 is LNHDA and CDR2 is SQIVND (reference sequence). V trimming: 4 bases; J trimming: 3 bases; junction bases outside the gene matches: 9. The CDR3 sequence: CASSTNPRDRDYGYTF. Written as DNA, the CDR3 is TGTGCCAGTAGTACGAACCCCCGGGACAGGGACTATGGCTACACCTTC.

This clonotype has a handful of counts. This rearrangement joins TRBV19 to TRBJ2-6; D tentatively reads TRBD1 or TRBD2 (5 bases each). The CDR3 runs to 14 residues. V dropped 8 bases and J dropped 0 bases, with 8 bases sitting between them. The germline V gene has CDR1 LNHDA and CDR2 SQIVND (reference sequence). This CDR3 is CASRDRSGANVLTF. CDR3 bases: TGTGCCAGTCGGGACCGCTCTGGGGCCAACGTCCTGACTTTC.

The chain uses TRBV5-1 and TRBJ2-7; the match to TRBD2 covers 14 bases. The CDR3 sequence is 14 residues long. Germline V gives CDR1 SGHRS, CDR2 YFSETQ. V shed 6 bases and J 4 bases; nucleotides not matched to a gene: 3. The CDR3 DNA is TGCGCCAGCACCGGGACTAGCGGGGGTTACGAGCAGTACTTC. Protein product: CASTGTSGGYEQYF.

At least ten counts were recorded for this clonotype. The V gene is TRBV2, the J gene TRBJ1-5, with D unresolved. The CDR3 totals 15 residues. The germline V and J ends were trimmed by 0 bases and 6 bases, with 12 bases remaining between them. Germline lookup yields CDR1 SNHLY and CDR2 FYNNEI. Here the CDR3 DNA reads TGTGCCAGCAGTGAAGCGTCAAGTGGGAGTCAGCCCCAGCATTTT. It is translated as CASSEASSGSQPQHF.

This clonotype was detected many times. The chain carries TRBV7-8 and TRBJ1-1, with 8 bases matching TRBD1. The CDR3 length is 13 residues. CDR1 and CDR2 (germline): SGHVS, FQNEAQ. The ends lost 5 bases at V and 4 bases at J; junction bases unmatched: 3. CDR3 in DNA: TGTGCCAGCAGCCTAACAGGGGGCACTGAAGCTTTCTTT. This sequence encodes CASSLTGGTEAFF.

The rearrangement joins TRBV15 to TRBJ2-4; D ambiguous. CDR1 is LNHNV and CDR2 is YYDKDF in the germline V gene (reference sequence). The CDR3 is 16 residues long. Trimming took off 5 bases at V and 0 bases at J, with 14 bases between the two ends. Written as DNA, the CDR3 is TGTGCCACCAGCCCCCGTGGGCACCTAGCCAAAAACATTCAGTACTTC. Amino acids: CATSPRGHLAKNIQYF.

This chain connects TRBV15 to TRBJ2-1; TRBD2 agrees at 9 bases. The junction had 2 bases not matched to a gene; V was cut back by 1 base and J by 4 bases. The CDR3 consists of 15 residues. CDR1 and CDR2 (germline): LNHNV, YYDKDF (reference sequence). The CDR3 region is CATSRASGGYNEQFF. In nucleotides, the CDR3 is TGTGCCACCAGCAGAGCCAGCGGGGGGTACAATGAGCAGTTCTTC. Drawing the rest from reference TRBV15 and TRBJ2-1, the complete variable domain is DAMVIQNPRYQVTQFGKPVTLSCSQTLNHNVMYWYQQKSSQAPKLLFHYYDKDFNNEADTPDNFQSRRPNTSFCFLDIRSPGLGDTAMYLCATSRASGGYNEQFFGPGTRLTVL.

On this clonotype: No DNA is shown, since the ends of the CDR3 on it are uncertain; the CDR3 is the one TCRdb lists. V and J are TRBV25-1 and TRBJ2-2; whether TRBD1, the table's D call, matches the DNA was not checked. Germline values: CDR1 MGHDK, CDR2 SYGVNS. Counting both end residues, the CDR3 totals 20 amino acids. CDR3 residues: CASRQTGVANTGELFFFFFF.

Written as DNA, the CDR3 is TGTGCCAGCAGCCCCACCACCGGGGAGCTGTTTTTT. It encodes CASSPTTGELFF. The chain employs TRBV11-2 and TRBJ2-2; D is ambiguous. The V and J ends lost 5 bases and 4 bases respectively, with 5 bases between them. This CDR3 region has 12 residues. Germline values: CDR1 SGHAT, CDR2 FQNNGV.

In its sample, this clonotype was seen many times. The V and J genes are TRBV7-2 and TRBJ2-1; no reliable D call. CDR3 length: 13 residues. Trimming took off 5 bases at V and 6 bases at J, with 11 bases between the two ends. Germline V gene sequence: CDR1 SGHTA, CDR2 FQGNSA. The CDR3 reads CASSVDRSNEQFF. CDR3 nucleotides: TGTGCCAGCAGCGTAGATCGGTCCAATGAGCAGTTCTTC. The whole variable domain, filled in from reference TRBV7-2 and TRBJ2-1, reads GAGVSQSPSNKVTEKGKDVELRCDPISGHTALYWYRQSLGQGLEFLIYFQGNSAPDKSGLPSDRFSAERTGGSVSTLTIQRTQQEDSAVYLCASSVDRSNEQFFGPGTRLTVL.

This clonotype showed up many times. The chain carries TRBV19 and TRBJ2-5, with TRBD1 as a possible D gene (6 bases). CDR1 and CDR2 (germline): LNHDA, SQIVND (reference sequence). V dropped 3 bases and J dropped 5 bases, with 10 bases sitting between them. The CDR3 loop spans 13 amino acids. The CDR3 loop is CASSINRVETQYF. As DNA, the CDR3 is TGTGCCAGTAGTATCAACAGGGTTGAGACCCAGTACTTC.

This clonotype has at least ten counts. The chain combines TRBV20-1 with TRBJ2-6; D tentatively reads TRBD1 or TRBD2 (5 bases each). Germline CDR1 reads DFQATT; CDR2 reads SNEGSKA (reference sequence). This CDR3 comprises 15 residues. V was clipped by 6 bases and J by 0 bases, with 12 bases between them. CDR3 DNA: TGCAGTGCCTCCGTGAGGGGCTCTGGGGCCAACGTCCTGACTTTC. As protein: CSASVRGSGANVLTF.

This clonotype has only a few counts. The rearrangement joins TRBV6-2 or TRBV6-3 to TRBJ2-5; 8 bases match TRBD1. Germline values: CDR1 MNHEY, CDR2 SVGEGT. V shed 6 bases, J shed 2 bases, and the junction held 8 bases outside the gene matches. The CDR3 contains 15 residues. CDR3: CASSRQGTRQETQYF. The CDR3 nucleotides read TGTGCCAGCAGCAGACAGGGGACTCGGCAAGAGACCCAGTACTTC.

In its sample, this clonotype ranks as medium-sized. The genes are TRBV7-2 and TRBJ2-5; 8 positions match TRBD2. The J segment lost 2 bases and the V segment lost 7 bases, leaving 6 bases of the junction unmatched. CDR3 length equals 14 residues. Germline loops: CDR1 SGHTA, CDR2 FQGNSA. The CDR3 loop is CASTRGGRQETQYF. Here the CDR3 DNA reads TGTGCCAGCACCCGGGGGGGGAGGCAAGAGACCCAGTACTTC.

This clonotype was seen ten or more times. The V call is TRBV9, the J call TRBJ1-1; no firm D call. CDR1 SGDLS and CDR2 YYNGEE come from the germline V gene. V lost 0 bases and J lost 3, with 6 bases in between. This CDR3 spans 13 amino acids. The chain's CDR3 is CASSVVAYTEAFF. CDR3 in DNA: TGTGCCAGCAGCGTAGTCGCCTACACTGAAGCTTTCTTT. Combining the CDR3 with reference TRBV9 and TRBJ1-1 gives the whole variable domain DSGVTQTPKHLITATGQRVTLRCSPRSGDLSVYWYQQSLDQGLQFLIQYYNGEERAKGNILERFSAQQFPDLHSELNLSSLELGDSALYFCASSVVAYTEAFFGQGTRLTVV.

This clonotype was seen more than once but under ten times. The V gene is TRBV6-5, the J gene TRBJ2-1; D ambiguous. Germline assignment: CDR1 MNHEY and CDR2 SVGAGI. V was pared by 7 bases and J by 3 bases, with 10 bases between. The CDR3 has 13 amino acids. The CDR3 loop reads CASTKKGYNEQFF. The CDR3 DNA is TGTGCCAGCACTAAAAAGGGCTACAATGAGCAGTTCTTC.

Ten or more counts support this clonotype. The J gene is TRBJ2-7, the V gene TRBV28, with TRBD2 identical over 11 bases. The germline V gene has CDR1 MDHEN and CDR2 SYDVKM. J gave up 4 bases and V 2 bases, and 10 bases lay outside the gene matches. This CDR3 has 17 residues. The CDR3 loop reads CASSLELAGGERYEQYF. CDR3 bases: TGTGCCAGCAGTTTAGAGCTAGCGGGAGGAGAAAGGTACGAGCAGTACTTC.

This clonotype was counted at least ten times. This rearrangement joins TRBV3-1 to TRBJ1-5; D is unresolved. The germline gives CDR1 LGHDT, CDR2 YNNKEL (reference sequence). The CDR3 is made up of 16 amino acids. V dropped 0 bases and J dropped 2 bases, with 11 bases sitting between them. The CDR3 reads CASSQDLAVRNQPQHF. CDR3 bases: TGTGCCAGCAGCCAAGATCTGGCGGTTCGCAATCAGCCCCAGCATTTT.

Of note for this clonotype: A far more abundant clone sits one base away, making this likely a read error. The chain couples TRBV6-5 to TRBJ2-5, with TRBD2 as a possible D gene (5 bases). The CDR3 has 15 residues. Germline CDR1 reads MNHEY; CDR2 reads SVGAGI. As DNA, the CDR3 is TGTGCCAGCGCCCCCCTCAGTGGGGTCTGGGAGACCCGGTACTTC. It codes for CASAPLSGVWETRYF.

As for this clonotype: A far larger clone is one base from this, pointing to a likely read error. This chain joins TRBV9 and TRBJ2-5, with D possibly being TRBD2 (6 bases). Germline V gene sequence: CDR1 SGDLS, CDR2 YYNGEE. This CDR3 is built from 13 residues. Trimming left V 0 bases short and J 5 bases short, with 8 bases between. The CDR3 DNA follows: TGTGCCAGCAGCGTAGCGGGAGTGGAGACCCAGTACTTC. Its translation: CASSVAGVETQYF.

This clonotype has just a few counts. DNA for the CDR3: TGTGCCAGCAGTGAAGACGGGGTTCTTAACATTCAGTACTTC. It is translated as CASSEDGVLNIQYF. V is TRBV6-1 and J is TRBJ2-4, with D perhaps TRBD2 (5 bases). The V gene's germline CDR1 is MNHNS and CDR2 SASEGT. The ends were cut back, 1 base at V and 7 bases at J, with 11 bases in the middle. This CDR3 spans 14 amino acids.

In its sample, this clonotype was seen many times. The J gene is TRBJ2-1, the V gene TRBV5-6, with 12 bases identical to TRBD2. V shed 4 bases and J 0 bases; nucleotides not matched to a gene: 14. The CDR3 totals 20 residues. Per germline, CDR1 SGHDT and CDR2 YYEEEE. The CDR3 sequence is CASSGGLAGQVGYSYNEQFF. In nucleotides, the CDR3 is TGTGCCAGCAGCGGGGGACTAGCGGGTCAAGTCGGCTACTCCTACAATGAGCAGTTCTTC.